This TCR beta chain was found in a study of blood T cell repertoires in COVID-19. In germline, CDR1 is MNHNS, CDR2 SASEGT. The CDR3 has 18 amino acids. V lost 1 base to trimming and J lost 2 bases; unmatched junction nucleotides: 14. Some clones are missing from TCRdb's copy, which holds only in-frame ones; the method was immunoSEQ multiplex PCR. The profile shows approximately 81,000 clones, around 89% of them singletons. This clone was recorded once. The receptor was derived from a man between 65 and 85 years old with active or convalescent COVID-19. The sample consisted of peripheral blood. The V call is TRBV6-1, the J call TRBJ2-7, with 7 bases identical to TRBD1. CDR3 amino acids: CASSEVWVGAGGPYEQYF. For the CDR3, the DNA is TGTGCCAGCAGTGAAGTTTGGGTCGGGGCAGGGGGTCCCTACGAGCAGTACTTC.